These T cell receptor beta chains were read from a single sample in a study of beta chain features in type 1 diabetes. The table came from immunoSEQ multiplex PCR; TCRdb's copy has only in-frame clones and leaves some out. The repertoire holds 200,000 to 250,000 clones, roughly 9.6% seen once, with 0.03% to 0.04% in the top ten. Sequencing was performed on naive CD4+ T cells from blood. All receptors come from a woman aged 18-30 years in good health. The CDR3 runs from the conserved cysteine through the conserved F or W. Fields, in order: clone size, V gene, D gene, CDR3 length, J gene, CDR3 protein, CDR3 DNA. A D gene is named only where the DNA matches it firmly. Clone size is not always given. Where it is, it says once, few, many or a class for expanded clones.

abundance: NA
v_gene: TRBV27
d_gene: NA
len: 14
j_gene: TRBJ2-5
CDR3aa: CASSWVANQETQYF
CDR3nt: TGTGCCAGCAGTTGGGTAGCCAACCAAGAGACCCAGTACTTC

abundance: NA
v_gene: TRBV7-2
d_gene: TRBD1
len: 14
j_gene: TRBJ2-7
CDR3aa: CASSPGQMPYEQYF
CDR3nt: TGTGCCAGCAGCCCGGGACAGATGCCCTACGAGCAGTACTTC

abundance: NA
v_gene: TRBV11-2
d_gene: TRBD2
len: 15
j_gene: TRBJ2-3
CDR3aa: CASSLDGGATDTQYF
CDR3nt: TGTGCCAGCAGCTTAGACGGGGGGGCCACAGATACGCAGTATTTT

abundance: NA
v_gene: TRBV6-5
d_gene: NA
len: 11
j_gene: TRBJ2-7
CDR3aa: CASSSTSEQYF
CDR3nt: TGTGCCAGCAGTTCTACCTCCGAGCAGTACTTC

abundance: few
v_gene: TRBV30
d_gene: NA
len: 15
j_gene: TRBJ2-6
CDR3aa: CAWSVRVSGANVLTF
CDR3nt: TGTGCCTGGAGTGTACGGGTGTCTGGGGCCAACGTCCTGACTTTC

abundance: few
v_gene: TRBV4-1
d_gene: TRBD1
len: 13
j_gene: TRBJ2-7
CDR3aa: CASSRDSSYEQYF
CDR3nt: TGCGCCAGCAGCCGGGACAGCTCCTACGAGCAGTACTTC

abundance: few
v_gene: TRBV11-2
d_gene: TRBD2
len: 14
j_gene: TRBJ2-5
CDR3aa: CASSRLAGEQTQYF
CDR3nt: TGTGCCAGCAGCCGACTAGCGGGGGAACAGACCCAGTACTTC

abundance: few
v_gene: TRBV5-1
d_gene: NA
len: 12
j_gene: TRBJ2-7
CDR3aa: CASGHTPGEQYF
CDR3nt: TGCGCCAGCGGACACACCCCAGGGGAGCAGTACTTC

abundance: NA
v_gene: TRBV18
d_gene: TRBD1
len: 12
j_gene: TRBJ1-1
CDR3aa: CASSPLTGSAFF
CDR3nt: TGTGCCAGCTCACCTTTGACAGGGTCAGCTTTCTTT

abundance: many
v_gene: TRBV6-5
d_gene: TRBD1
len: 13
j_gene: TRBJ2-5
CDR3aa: CASNRDRGETQYF
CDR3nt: TGTGCCAGCAATCGGGACAGGGGAGAGACCCAGTACTTC

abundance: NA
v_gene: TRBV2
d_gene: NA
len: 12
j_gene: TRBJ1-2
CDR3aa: CASRAGHYGYTF
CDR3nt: TGTGCCAGCAGAGCAGGGCACTATGGCTACACCTTC

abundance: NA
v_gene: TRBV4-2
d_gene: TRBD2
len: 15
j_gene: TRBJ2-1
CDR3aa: CASSPSGSSYNEQFF
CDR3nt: TGTGCCAGCAGCCCTAGCGGGAGTTCCTACAATGAGCAGTTCTTC

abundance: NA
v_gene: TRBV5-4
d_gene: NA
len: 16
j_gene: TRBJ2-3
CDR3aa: CASSLPQRVNTDTQYF
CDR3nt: TGTGCCAGCAGCTTGCCCCAGCGGGTGAACACAGATACGCAGTATTTT

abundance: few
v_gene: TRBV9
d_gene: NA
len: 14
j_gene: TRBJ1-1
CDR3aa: CASSPTQVNTEAFF
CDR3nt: TGTGCCAGCAGCCCCACCCAGGTTAACACTGAAGCTTTCTTT

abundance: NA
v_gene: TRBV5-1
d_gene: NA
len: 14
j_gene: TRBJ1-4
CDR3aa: CASSPAQGEEKLFF
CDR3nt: TGCGCCAGCAGCCCCGCGCAGGGTGAGGAAAAACTGTTTTTT

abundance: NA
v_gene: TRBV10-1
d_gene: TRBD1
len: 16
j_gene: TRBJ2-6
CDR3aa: CASSEGTDSGANVLTF
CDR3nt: TGCGCCAGCAGTGAGGGGACAGACTCTGGGGCCAACGTCCTGACTTTC

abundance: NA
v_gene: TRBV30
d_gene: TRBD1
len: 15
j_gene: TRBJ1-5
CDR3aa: CAWSPTDRGYQPQHF
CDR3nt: TGTGCCTGGAGTCCGACGGACAGGGGTTATCAGCCCCAGCATTTT